The present T cell receptor (beta chain) was sequenced within a study of T cells in Graves' hyperthyroidism and ophthalmopathy. Turning to the study itself: Peripheral blood was drawn at first diagnosis, prior to all treatment.

Newly diagnosed hyperthyroidism, duration under 2 months, in patients aged 18 to 65. Germline lookup yields CDR1 SGHVS and CDR2 FQNEAQ. This CDR3 is 19 amino acids long. V dropped 1 base and J dropped 0 bases, with 16 bases sitting between them. TCR beta CDR3 regions were amplified from RNA. First-round RT-PCR of the TCR CDR3 relied on the HTBI primer set. TCRdb called the multiplex PCR reads again in MiXCR, with one record for every CDR3 protein. There are 690,000 or so distinct CDR3 sequences in the sample; approximately 18% occur only once, and 16% lies in the top ten. The rearrangement uses TRBV7-8 and TRBJ1-6; the D gene is possibly TRBD1 (6 bases). The origin of this receptor is a woman between 45 and 65 years old with Graves' hyperthyroidism that later progressed to Graves' ophthalmopathy. The sample taken for sequencing was blood. The chain's CDR3 is CASSLDKGGMSSYNSPLHF. The CDR3 nucleotides read TGTGCCAGCAGCTTAGATAAGGGGGGCATGAGCTCCTATAATTCACCCCTCCACTTT.